The source of this TCR beta chain is a study of blood T cells in healthy people across ages. Primers used in a second PCR of about 7 to 11 cycles were a sample-barcoded 5' primer and a J-beta primer mix. In TCRdb, the 5' RACE reads were re-called with MiXCR into one record per CDR3 protein. Here the sample spans roughly 1,500,000 distinct CDR3 sequences, 42% being singletons. Each donor was a healthy Caucasian individual from Russia, aged about 6 to 100. Germline V gene lookup returns CDR1 MNHNS and CDR2 SASEGT. The CDR3 spans 15 residues. The ends were cut back, 6 bases at V and 2 bases at J, with 17 bases in the middle.

The sequenced sample was blood. This chain joins TRBV6-1 and TRBJ2-7, with a possible D match to TRBD2 (6 bases). This receptor was identified in a woman aged 18-35 years in good health. The DNA for the CDR3 is TGTGCCAGCAGAACCACTAGCTCCGTCCCCTACGAGCAGTACTTC. It specifies CASRTTSSVPYEQYF.